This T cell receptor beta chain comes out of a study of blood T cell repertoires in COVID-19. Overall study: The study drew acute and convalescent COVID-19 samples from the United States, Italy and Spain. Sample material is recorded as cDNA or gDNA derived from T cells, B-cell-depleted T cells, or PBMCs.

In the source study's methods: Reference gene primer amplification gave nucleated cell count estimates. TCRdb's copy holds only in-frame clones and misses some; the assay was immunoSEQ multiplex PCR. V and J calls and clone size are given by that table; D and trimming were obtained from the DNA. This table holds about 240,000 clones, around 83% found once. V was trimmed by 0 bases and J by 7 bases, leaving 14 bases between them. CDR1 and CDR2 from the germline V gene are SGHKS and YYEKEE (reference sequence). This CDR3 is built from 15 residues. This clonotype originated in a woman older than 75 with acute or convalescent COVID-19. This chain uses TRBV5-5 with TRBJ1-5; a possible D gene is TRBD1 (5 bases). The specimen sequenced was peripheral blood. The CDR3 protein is CASSLEGARNQPQHF. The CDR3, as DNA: TGTGCCAGCAGCTTGGAAGGGGCGCGAAACCAGCCCCAGCATTTT.